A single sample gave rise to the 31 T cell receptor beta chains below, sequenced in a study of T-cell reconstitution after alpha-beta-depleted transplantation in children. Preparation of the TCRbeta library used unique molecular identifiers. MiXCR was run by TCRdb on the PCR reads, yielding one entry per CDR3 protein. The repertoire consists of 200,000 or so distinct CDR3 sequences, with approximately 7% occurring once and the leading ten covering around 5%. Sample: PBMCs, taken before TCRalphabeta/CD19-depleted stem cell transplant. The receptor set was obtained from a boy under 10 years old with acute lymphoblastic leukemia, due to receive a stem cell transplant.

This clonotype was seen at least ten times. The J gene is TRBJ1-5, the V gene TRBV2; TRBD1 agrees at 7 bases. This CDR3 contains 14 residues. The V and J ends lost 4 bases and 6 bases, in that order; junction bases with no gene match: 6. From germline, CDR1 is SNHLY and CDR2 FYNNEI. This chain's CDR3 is CASSARQGTQPQHF. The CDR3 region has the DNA TGTGCCAGCAGTGCCCGACAGGGTACTCAGCCCCAGCATTTT. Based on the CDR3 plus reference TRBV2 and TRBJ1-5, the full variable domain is EPEVTQTPSHQVTQMGQEVILRCVPISNHLYFYWYRQILGQKVEFLVSFYNNEISEKSEIFDDQFSVERPDGSNFTLKIRSTKLEDSAMYFCASSARQGTQPQHFGDGTRLSIL.

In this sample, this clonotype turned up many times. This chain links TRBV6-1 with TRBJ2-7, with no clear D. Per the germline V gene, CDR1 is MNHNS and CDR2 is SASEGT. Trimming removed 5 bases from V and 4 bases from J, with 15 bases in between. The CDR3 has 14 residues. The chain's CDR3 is CASSLRATQYEQYF. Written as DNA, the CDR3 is TGTGCCAGCAGTCTCCGGGCCACACAGTACGAGCAGTACTTC.

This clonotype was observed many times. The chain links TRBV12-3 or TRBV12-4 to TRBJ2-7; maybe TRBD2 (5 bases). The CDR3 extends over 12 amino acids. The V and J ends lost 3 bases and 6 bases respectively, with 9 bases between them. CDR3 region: CASSFPAGEQYF. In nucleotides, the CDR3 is TGTGCCAGCAGTTTTCCGGCGGGCGAGCAGTACTTC.

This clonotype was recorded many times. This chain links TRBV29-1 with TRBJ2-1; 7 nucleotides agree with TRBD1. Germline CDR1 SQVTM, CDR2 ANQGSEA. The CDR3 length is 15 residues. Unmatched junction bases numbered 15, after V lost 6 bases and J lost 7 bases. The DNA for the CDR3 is TGCAGCGTGAGCAAGAGGGACAGTCACCGTAATGAGCAGTTCTTC. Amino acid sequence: CSVSKRDSHRNEQFF.

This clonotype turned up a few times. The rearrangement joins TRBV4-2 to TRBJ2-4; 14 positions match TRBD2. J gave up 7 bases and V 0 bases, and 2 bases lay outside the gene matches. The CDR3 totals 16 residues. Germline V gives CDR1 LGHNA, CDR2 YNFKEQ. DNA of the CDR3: TGTGCCAGCAGCCAAGAGACTAGCGGGAGGGGTAACATTCAGTACTTC. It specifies CASSQETSGRGNIQYF.

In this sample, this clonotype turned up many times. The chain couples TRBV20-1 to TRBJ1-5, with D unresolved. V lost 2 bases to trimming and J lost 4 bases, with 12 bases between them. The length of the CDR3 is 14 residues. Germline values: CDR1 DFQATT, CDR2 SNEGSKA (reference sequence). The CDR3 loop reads CSARRPTDNQPQHF. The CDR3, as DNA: TGCAGTGCTAGACGCCCTACTGATAATCAGCCCCAGCATTTT.

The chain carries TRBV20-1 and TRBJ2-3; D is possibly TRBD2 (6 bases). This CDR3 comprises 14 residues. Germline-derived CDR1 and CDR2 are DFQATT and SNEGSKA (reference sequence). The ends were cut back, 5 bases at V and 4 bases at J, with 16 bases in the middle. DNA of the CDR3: TGCAGTGCTTGGTGGCGGGAACGACCAGATACGCAGTATTTT. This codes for CSAWWRERPDTQYF.

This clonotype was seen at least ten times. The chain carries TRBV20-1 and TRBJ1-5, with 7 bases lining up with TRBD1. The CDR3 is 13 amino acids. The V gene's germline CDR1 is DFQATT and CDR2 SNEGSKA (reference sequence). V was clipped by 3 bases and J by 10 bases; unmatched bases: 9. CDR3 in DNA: TGCAGTGCTAGTGGGGACAGCATAAGACCCCAGCATTTT. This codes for CSASGDSIRPQHF.

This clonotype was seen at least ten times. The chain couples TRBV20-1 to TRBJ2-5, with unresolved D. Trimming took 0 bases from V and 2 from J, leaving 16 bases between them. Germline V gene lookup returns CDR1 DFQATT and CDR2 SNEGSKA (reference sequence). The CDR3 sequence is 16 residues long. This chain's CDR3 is CSARDLVRDSQETQYF. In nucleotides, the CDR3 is TGCAGTGCTAGAGATTTGGTGAGAGACTCACAAGAGACCCAGTACTTC.

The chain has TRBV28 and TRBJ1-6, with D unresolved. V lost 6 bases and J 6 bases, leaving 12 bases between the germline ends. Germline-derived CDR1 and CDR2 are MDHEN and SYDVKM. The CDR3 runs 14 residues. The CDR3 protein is CASRTGLINSPLHF. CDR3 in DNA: TGTGCCAGCAGAACCGGACTGATTAATTCACCCCTCCACTTT.

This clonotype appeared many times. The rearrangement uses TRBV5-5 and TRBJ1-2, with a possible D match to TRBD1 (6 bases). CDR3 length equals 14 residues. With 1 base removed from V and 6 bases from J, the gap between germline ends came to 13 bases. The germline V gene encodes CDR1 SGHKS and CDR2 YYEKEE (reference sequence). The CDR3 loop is CASSLYPGDDGYTF. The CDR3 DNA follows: TGTGCCAGCAGCTTGTATCCAGGGGATGATGGCTACACCTTC. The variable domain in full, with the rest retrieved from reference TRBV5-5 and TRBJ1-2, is DAGVTQSPTHLIKTRGQQVTLRCSPISGHKSVSWYQQVLGQGPQFIFQYYEKEERGRGNFPDRFSARQFPNYSSELNVNALLLGDSALYLCASSLYPGDDGYTFGSGTRLTVV.

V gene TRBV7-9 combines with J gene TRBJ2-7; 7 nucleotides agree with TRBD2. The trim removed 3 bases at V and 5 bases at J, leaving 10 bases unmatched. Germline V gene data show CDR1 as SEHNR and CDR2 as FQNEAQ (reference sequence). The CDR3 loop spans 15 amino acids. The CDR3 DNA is TGTGCCAGCAGCTTGCCCTGGGCGGGAGAAGACGAGCAGTACTTC. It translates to CASSLPWAGEDEQYF.

The CDR3 DNA sequence: TGCAGTGCTAGAGTTGAAACAAGGGATCAGCCCCAGCATTTT. This encodes CSARVETRDQPQHF. The chain is built from TRBV20-1 and TRBJ1-5; D not resolved. Trimming stripped 1 base from V and 5 bases from J, with 12 bases between. This CDR3 is 14 amino acids long. Per germline, CDR1 DFQATT and CDR2 SNEGSKA (reference sequence).

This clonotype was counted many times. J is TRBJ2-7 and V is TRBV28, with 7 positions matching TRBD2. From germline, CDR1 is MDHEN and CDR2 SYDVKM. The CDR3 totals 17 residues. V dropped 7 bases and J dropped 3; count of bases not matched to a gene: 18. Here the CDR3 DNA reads TGTGCCAGCATCCCGGGCGGGCGGGAGACCTGGAACTACGAGCAGTACTTC. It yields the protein CASIPGGRETWNYEQYF. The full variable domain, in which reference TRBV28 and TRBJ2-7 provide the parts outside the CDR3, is DVKVTQSSRYLVKRTGEKVFLECVQDMDHENMFWYRQDPGLGLRLIYFSYDVKMKEKGDIPEGYSVSREKKERFSLILESASTNQTSMYLCASIPGGRETWNYEQYFGPGTRLTVT.

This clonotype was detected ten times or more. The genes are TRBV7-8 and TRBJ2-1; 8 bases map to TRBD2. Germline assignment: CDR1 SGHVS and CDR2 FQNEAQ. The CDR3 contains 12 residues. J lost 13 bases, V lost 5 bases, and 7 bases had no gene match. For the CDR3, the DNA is TGTGCCAGCAGCGTTCACGGGGGGGATCAGTTCTTC. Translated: CASSVHGGDQFF.

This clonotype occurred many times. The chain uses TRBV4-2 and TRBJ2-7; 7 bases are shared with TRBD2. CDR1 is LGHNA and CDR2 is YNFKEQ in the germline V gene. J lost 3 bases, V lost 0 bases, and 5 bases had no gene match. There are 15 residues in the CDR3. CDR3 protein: CASSQEREAIYEQYF. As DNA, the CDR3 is TGTGCCAGCAGCCAAGAACGGGAGGCCATCTACGAGCAGTACTTC.

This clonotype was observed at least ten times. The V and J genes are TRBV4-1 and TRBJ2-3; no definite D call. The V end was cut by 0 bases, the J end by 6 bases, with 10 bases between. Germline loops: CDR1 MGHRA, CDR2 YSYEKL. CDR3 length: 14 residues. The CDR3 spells CASSQERAWDTQYF. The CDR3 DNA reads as TGCGCCAGCAGCCAAGAGCGTGCCTGGGATACGCAGTATTTT.

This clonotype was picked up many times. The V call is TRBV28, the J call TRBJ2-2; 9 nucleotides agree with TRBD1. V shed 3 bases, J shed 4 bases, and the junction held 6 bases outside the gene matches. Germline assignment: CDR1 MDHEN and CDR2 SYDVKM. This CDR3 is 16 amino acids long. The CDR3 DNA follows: TGTGCCAGCAGTTTCTCGATGACAGGGGGCACCGGGGAGCTGTTTTTT. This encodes CASSFSMTGGTGELFF.

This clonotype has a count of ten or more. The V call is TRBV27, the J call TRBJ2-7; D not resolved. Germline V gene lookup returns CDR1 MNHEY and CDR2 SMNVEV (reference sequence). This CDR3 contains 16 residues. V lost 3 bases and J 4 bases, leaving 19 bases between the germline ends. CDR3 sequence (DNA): TGTGCCAGCAGTTTCCGTTTGAGTGTCTTGGGGTACGAGCAGTACTTC. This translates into CASSFRLSVLGYEQYF.

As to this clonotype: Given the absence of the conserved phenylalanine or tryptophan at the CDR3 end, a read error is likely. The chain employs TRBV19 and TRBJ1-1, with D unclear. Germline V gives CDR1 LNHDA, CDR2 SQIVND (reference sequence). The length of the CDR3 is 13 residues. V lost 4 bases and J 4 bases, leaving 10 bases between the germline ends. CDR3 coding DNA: TGTGCCAGTAGTAACACGAACCCCACTGAAGCTTTCTGT. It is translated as CASSNTNPTEAFC.

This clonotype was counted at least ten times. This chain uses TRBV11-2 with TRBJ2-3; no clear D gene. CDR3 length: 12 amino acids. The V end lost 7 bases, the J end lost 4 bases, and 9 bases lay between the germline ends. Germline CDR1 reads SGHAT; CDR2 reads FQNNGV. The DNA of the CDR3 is TGTGCCAGCACCTCGTGGGCAGATACGCAGTATTTT. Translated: CASTSWADTQYF.

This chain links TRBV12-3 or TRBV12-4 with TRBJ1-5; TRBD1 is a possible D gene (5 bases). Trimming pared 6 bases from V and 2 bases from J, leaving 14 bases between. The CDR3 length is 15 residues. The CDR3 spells CASSFTRGGNQPQHF. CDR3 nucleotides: TGTGCCAGCAGCTTTACCCGAGGGGGCAATCAGCCCCAGCATTTT.

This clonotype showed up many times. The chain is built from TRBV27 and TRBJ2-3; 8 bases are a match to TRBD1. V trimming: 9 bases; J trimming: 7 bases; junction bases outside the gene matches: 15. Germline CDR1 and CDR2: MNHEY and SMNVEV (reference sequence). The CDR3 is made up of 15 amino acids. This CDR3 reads CARNPSRQGMNTQYF. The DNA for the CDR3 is TGTGCCAGGAACCCCTCGAGACAGGGGATGAATACGCAGTATTTT.

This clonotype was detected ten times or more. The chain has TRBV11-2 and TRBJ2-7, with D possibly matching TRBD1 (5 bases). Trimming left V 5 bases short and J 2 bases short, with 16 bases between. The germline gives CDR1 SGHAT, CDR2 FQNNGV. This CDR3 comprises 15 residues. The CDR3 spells CASSLEMTVTYEQYF. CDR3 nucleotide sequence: TGTGCCAGCAGCCTCGAAATGACAGTTACCTACGAGCAGTACTTC.

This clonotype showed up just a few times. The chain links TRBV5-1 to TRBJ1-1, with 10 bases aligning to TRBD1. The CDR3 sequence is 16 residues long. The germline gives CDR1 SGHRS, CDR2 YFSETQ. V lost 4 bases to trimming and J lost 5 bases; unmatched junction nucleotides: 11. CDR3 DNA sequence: TGCGCCAGCAGCCGTCCCGGGACAGGGGTCGAGACTGAAGCTTTCTTT. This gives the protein CASSRPGTGVETEAFF.

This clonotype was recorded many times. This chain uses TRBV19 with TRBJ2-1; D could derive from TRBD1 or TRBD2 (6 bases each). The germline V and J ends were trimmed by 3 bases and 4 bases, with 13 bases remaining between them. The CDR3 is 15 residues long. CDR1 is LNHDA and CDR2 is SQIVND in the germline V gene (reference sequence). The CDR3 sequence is CASSMGASVYNEQFF. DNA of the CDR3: TGTGCCAGTAGTATGGGGGCTAGCGTGTACAATGAGCAGTTCTTC.

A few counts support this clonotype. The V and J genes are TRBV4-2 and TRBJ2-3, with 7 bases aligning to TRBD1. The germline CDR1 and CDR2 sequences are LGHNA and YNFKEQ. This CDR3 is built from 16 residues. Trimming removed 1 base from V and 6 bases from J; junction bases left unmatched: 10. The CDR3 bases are TGTGCCAGCAGCCAAGCCGGGGACAGTCGGTCGGATACGCAGTATTTT. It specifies CASSQAGDSRSDTQYF.

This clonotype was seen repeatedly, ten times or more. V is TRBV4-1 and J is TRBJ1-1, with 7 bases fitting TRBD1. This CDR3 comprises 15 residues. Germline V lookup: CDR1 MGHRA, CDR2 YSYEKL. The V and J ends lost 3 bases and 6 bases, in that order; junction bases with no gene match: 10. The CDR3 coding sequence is TGCGCCAGCAGCCAGGCAGAACAGGGGACTCCTGAAGCTTTCTTT. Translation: CASSQAEQGTPEAFF.

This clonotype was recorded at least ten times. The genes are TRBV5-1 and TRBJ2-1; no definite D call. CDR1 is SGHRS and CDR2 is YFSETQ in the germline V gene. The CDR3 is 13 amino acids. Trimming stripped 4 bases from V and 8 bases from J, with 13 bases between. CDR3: CASSPRPLDEQFF. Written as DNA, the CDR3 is TGCGCCAGCAGCCCCCGACCCCTCGATGAGCAGTTCTTC.

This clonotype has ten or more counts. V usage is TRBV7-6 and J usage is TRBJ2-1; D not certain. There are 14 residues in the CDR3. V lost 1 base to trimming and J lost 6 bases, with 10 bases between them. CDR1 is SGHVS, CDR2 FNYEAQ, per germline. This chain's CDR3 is CASSLGHLTNEQFF. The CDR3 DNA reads TGTGCCAGCAGCTTAGGACACCTAACCAATGAGCAGTTCTTC.

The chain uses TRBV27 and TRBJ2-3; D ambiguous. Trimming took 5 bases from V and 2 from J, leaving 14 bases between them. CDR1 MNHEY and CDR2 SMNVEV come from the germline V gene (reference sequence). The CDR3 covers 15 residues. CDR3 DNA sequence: TGTGCCAGCAGTCTGTGGCCAACACCCACAGATACGCAGTATTTT. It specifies CASSLWPTPTDTQYF.